The entry below describes one T cell receptor beta chain. This clone was seen a few times. Its antigen is still unknown. No much larger clonotype is one base removed from it; base qualities were not supplied. V sheds 2 bases and J sheds 7 bases, leaving 14 bases between their ends. Taken from cysteine to phenylalanine, the CDR3 has 14 residues. The kept DNA is CDR3 alone, 42 bases in frame from the first base. The germline V gene gives CDR1 as SGHAT and CDR2 as FQNNGV. High-throughput TCRbeta CDR3 sequencing of frozen genomic DNA was performed by immunoSEQ, with PCR amplification, mapping, bias correction and internal controls included. For the original study's pipeline: Only productive rearrangements were retained, with each unique TCRbeta sequence defined by its CDR3 nucleotide sequence together with its V and J gene. A sequence counted as donor-reactive only if the sequence showed at least 5-fold expansion in CFSE-low cells compared with unstimulated pre-transplant cells and had a frequency of at least 0.01%. Per-subject minimum frequency thresholds, based on the lowest-template unstimulated sample, ensured at least 90% detection power. Jensen-Shannon divergence between the top 1000 TCRbeta sequences post-transplant and pre-transplant was used to measure repertoire turnover. Changes in detection of donor-reactive sequences were assessed with two-sided Fisher's exact tests. TCRdb obtained this table from immuneACCESS and retained in-frame rearrangements with V and J assigned. These tables miss some clones; where compared with another copy, unresolved V genes account for less than half of the shortfall, and the remainder is unexplained. That table gives V, J and clone size, and the DNA gave D and trimming. This sample is represented by 40,000 to 55,000 clones; around 83% of them were singletons. The ten most abundant clones make up around 2.5% of the sample.

Thawed unstimulated PBMCs were stained for CD3, CD4 and CD8 and FACS-sorted into CD3+CD4+ and CD3+CD8+ populations. Each of the 8 studied subjects was randomized to immunosuppression withdrawal. The Qiagen DNeasy Blood and Tissue Kit was used for isolation of genomic DNA. The data were obtained in a study of T cell clones after liver transplantation (dated by TCRdb to between 2018 and 2021). Regarding the complete study: The samples were obtained from ITN030ST, a randomized trial that attempted immunosuppression withdrawal within 2 years after liver transplantation. Of the eight recipients, a few were HCV-positive, while the remaining recipients had been transplanted for non-autoimmune, non-viral indications. Subjects received no induction therapy and standard immunosuppression until randomization at 12-24 months post-transplant. The study cohort included 8 liver transplant recipients, of whom 3 were classified as tolerant and 5 as non-tolerant. Donor-reactive T cell clones were identified using TCRbeta sequencing after a pre-transplant mixed lymphocyte reaction and were then followed in post-transplant blood. Blood samples were taken pre-transplant, pre-randomization before withdrawal, and post-randomization after full withdrawal or failed withdrawal. As an antigen-independent comparator for donor-reactive sequences, third party-reactive TCRbeta sequences were also identified from pre-transplant MLRs. To count as tolerant, a recipient had to stay completely off immunosuppression for at least one year without liver enzymes climbing beyond twice the upper limit of normal.

Broader findings and caveats from the paper: When repertoire turnover was accounted for, significantly reduced detection of donor-reactive sequences was found in 7 of 8 subjects for CD4 and in 8 of 8 subjects for CD8. Low numbers of available donor cells limited the measurable donor-reactive repertoire in two subjects. In most of the 8 subjects, regardless of tolerance or HCV status, circulating donor-reactive CD4 TCRbeta sequences dropped significantly post-transplant. The conclusions were preliminary, being limited by small, heterogeneous patient numbers and by non-standardized post-transplant time points. A greater decline was seen for donor-reactive sequences than for third party-reactive sequences, suggesting partial antigen-specific deletion unrelated to withdrawal success. Because allograft tissue specimens were not available, migration of donor-reactive T cells into the graft, rather than deletion, may have occurred.

Source: CD4+ T cells from blood, taken 24 months after liver transplant. The rearranged chain carries TRBV11-2 and TRBJ1-2; the D segment cannot be called with confidence. This TCR came from a human patient who received a liver transplant. Some T cells may have been brought in with the graft after a transplant. The DNA sequence is TGTGCCAGCAGCTTAATCTCTAAAGCGACTGGCTACACCTTC. Protein translation: CASSLISKATGYTF.